This T cell receptor (beta chain) comes out of a study of blood T cells in healthy people across ages. Study-wide results and caveats: For the donors, CMV status was unknown and possibly confounded expanded clonotype changes.

This clonotype has only one observation. What it binds is unknown. Primers used in a second PCR of about 6 to 12 cycles were a sample-barcoded 5' primer and a J-beta primer mix. In TCRdb, the 5' RACE reads were re-called with MiXCR into one record per CDR3 protein. The data hold roughly 2 million distinct CDR3 sequences, with 40% to 55% observed a single time. CDR3 size: 12 residues. The germline CDR1 and CDR2 sequences are SGHTA and FQGNSA. The trim removed 5 bases at V and 8 bases at J, leaving 5 bases unmatched. Donors ranged from about 6 to 95 years old and were healthy Caucasians in Russia. The receptor was derived from a woman aged 35 to 49 in good health. The chain links TRBV7-2 to TRBJ1-2; 7 bases fit TRBD1. Sequencing was carried out using blood. CDR3 in DNA: TGTGCCAGCAGCCCACAGGGGTGCGGCTACACCTTC. Its protein product is CASSPQGCGYTF. Complete variable domain (other parts from reference TRBV7-2 and TRBJ1-2): GAGVSQSPSNKVTEKGKDVELRCDPISGHTALYWYRQSLGQGLEFLIYFQGNSAPDKSGLPSDRFSAERTGGSVSTLTIQRTQQEDSAVYLCASSPQGCGYTFGSGTRLTVV.